Listed below are T cell receptor beta chains from one sample, sequenced in a study of blood T cell repertoires in COVID-19. The table came from immunoSEQ multiplex PCR; TCRdb's copy has only in-frame clones and leaves some out. The profile covers approximately 210,000 clones, with 80% to 90% appearing a single time and 0.55% to 0.75% taken by the ten largest. The sequencing sample was made of peripheral blood. The receptors derive from a man aged 35-49 years with acute or convalescent COVID-19. Both conserved end residues are part of each CDR3. Fields, in order: V gene, D gene, J gene, CDR3 protein. The D gene is left open where the match is weak.

TRBV5-1,TRBD1,TRBJ2-2,CASRNTQGVTGELFF
TRBV29-1,.,TRBJ1-1,CSVGSGLLGGEAFF
TRBV5-1,TRBD2,TRBJ2-3,CASSLDGSGRMDTQYF
TRBV24-1,TRBD1,TRBJ2-7,CATSAGGRDRGYEQYF
TRBV27,TRBD2,TRBJ2-7,CASSQLAGYEQYF
TRBV4-3,TRBD1,TRBJ1-6,CASSPSKDRRNSPLHF
TRBV19,.,TRBJ2-1,CASSIAQIGAGLYNEQFF
TRBV27,.,TRBJ2-1,CASSRGNEQFF
TRBV18,TRBD1,TRBJ1-1,CASSPPTGGSNTEAFF
TRBV7-8,.,TRBJ1-2,CASTPPGGDGYGYTF
TRBV6-4,TRBD1,TRBJ1-2,CASRRADRERYGYTF
TRBV19,.,TRBJ1-4,CASATRGLKLFF
TRBV6-4,.,TRBJ2-2,CASSSWNTGELFF
TRBV5-4,TRBD2,TRBJ2-7,CASSLAGGGAYTSEQYF
TRBV6-5,TRBD2,TRBJ2-3,CASSLAMGTDTQYF
TRBV27,.,TRBJ2-2,CASSSPGEGTGELFF
TRBV5-8,.,TRBJ1-5,CASRPPRGANQPQHF
TRBV20-1,.,TRBJ2-1,CSASSARGVNNEQFF
TRBV6-5,.,TRBJ2-1,CASRRTGTQNEQFF
TRBV7-2,.,TRBJ1-3,CASSLGQGSGNTIYF
TRBV7-2,TRBD2,TRBJ2-3,CASSLLAGTDTQYF
TRBV25-1,TRBD2,TRBJ2-1,CASSDWLAGDYNEQFF
TRBV7-9,.,TRBJ1-4,CASTVQETNEKLFF
TRBV5-1,TRBD1,TRBJ1-2,CASRLGPGQGYYGYTF
TRBV6-1,TRBD1,TRBJ1-2,CASSEFQGVNYGYTF
TRBV4-1,.,TRBJ2-3,CASSQERERDTQYF
TRBV19,.,TRBJ2-6,CASSIRMGRASGANVLTF
TRBV20-1,TRBD1,TRBJ2-5,CSASSLKGTEEETQYF
TRBV7-6,.,TRBJ1-5,CASTLTGGLNQPQHF
TRBV5-1,.,TRBJ2-1,CASSLAGSVSYNEQFF
TRBV5-6,.,TRBJ1-1,CASSFLRGLDLNTEAFF
TRBV5-1,.,TRBJ1-1,CASSLAEPDTNTEAFF
TRBV18,.,TRBJ2-2,CASSPQGRGSDTGELFF
TRBV18,TRBD1,TRBJ1-3,CASAGQGSGNTIYF
TRBV5-1,TRBD2,TRBJ2-3,CASSLTSGGDTQYF
TRBV18,TRBD1,TRBJ1-1,CASSPQAGGNTEAFF
TRBV7-8,.,TRBJ2-5,CASSPQETQYF
TRBV6-2/TRBV6-3,.,TRBJ1-1,CASSYSRPITGRSEAFF
TRBV10-3,TRBD1,TRBJ1-6,CAIRPGQENSPLHF
TRBV7-2,.,TRBJ1-3,CASSLVALAEAGNTIYF
TRBV27,.,TRBJ1-1,CASSLFGLTLGAEAFF
TRBV9,.,TRBJ2-1,CASSVSPLRDYSYNEQFF
TRBV12-3/TRBV12-4,.,TRBJ1-1,CASSLRENTEAFF
TRBV5-4,TRBD2,TRBJ2-3,CASSLVGGGTTDTQYF
TRBV5-4,.,TRBJ2-1,CASSLGGRGTLNEQFF
TRBV28,.,TRBJ1-5,CASSSRAQPQHF
TRBV6-6,TRBD2,TRBJ2-3,CASTLAGNTDTQYF
TRBV18,TRBD1,TRBJ1-6,CASSGTGRGSSFYNSPLHF
TRBV4-1,TRBD1,TRBJ2-2,CASSRTHGQGPSNTGELFF
TRBV19,.,TRBJ2-5,CASSISGTQYF
TRBV10-3,.,TRBJ2-2,CAISFSGVNGELFF
TRBV10-3,.,TRBJ2-7,CAISGGGAPAEQYF
TRBV2,.,TRBJ1-6,CASNFQQADNSPLHF